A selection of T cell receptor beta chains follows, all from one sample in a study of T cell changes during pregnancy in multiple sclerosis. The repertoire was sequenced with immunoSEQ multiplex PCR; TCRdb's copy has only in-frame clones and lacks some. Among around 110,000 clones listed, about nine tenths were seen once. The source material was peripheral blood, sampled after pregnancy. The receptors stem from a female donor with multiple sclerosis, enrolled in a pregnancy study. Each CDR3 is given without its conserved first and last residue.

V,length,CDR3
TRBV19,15,ASSMSKGAGLNTEAF
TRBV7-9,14,ASRDRVFGDTGELF
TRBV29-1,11,SVELAGNYGYT
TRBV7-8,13,ASITGGAGTGELF
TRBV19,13,ASSRRPGQSYEQY
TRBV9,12,ASSSQGGQETQY
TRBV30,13,AWKSGGATADTQY
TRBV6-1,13,ASRESGTGTYEQY
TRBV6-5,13,ASSYSAGGDYGYT
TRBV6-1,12,ASSEGLAGYTQY
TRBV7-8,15,ASSLAGLAGIQETQY
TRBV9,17,ASSEGLTGQGKPGNTIY
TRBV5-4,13,ASSFLRQGAHEQY
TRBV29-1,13,SVEEERAGTYEQY
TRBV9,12,ASSGGVFLGGYT
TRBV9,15,ASSVDGTLATNEKLF
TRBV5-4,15,ASSFRTSAYSYNEQF
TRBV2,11,ASNLGQPYEQY
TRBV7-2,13,ASSLAGSYNSPLH
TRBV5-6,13,ASSKPTSGRDEQF
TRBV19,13,ASSGTASGSYEQY
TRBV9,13,ASSVGASSYNEQF
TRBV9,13,ASTPTHPEVNEQY
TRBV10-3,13,AIRSGTAATGELF
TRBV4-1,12,ASSQDLARIEAF
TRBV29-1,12,SVDRTGAYNEQF
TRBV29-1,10,SVDGRAETQY
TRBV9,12,ASADLAGADTQY
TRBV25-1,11,ASSSPGGYGAF
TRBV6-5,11,ASSQGEGTEAF
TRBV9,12,ASSVTPSGYGYT
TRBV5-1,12,ASSSGQGADTQY
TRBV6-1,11,ASMAGVSYEQY
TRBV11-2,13,ASSRTGTGTHEQY
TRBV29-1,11,SVTVLAKNIQY
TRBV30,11,AWSASYTGELF
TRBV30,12,AWKRQGRVDTQY
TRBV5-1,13,ASSLRGGKDEKLF
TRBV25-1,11,ASSATTPGEQY
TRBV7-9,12,ASRPGGGSYEQY
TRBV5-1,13,ASSPTGSTNEKLF
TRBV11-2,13,ASSLAAGPTDEQF
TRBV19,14,ASSIKITVYNSPLH
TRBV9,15,ASSTPGGTGYTGELF
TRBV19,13,ASSFGGKGTDTQY
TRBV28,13,ASSNSDRLGQPQH